Listed below are T cell receptor beta chains from one sample, sequenced in a study of T cells after yellow fever vaccination. Each CDR3 protein is one row after TCRdb ran MiXCR on the 5' RACE reads. The repertoire holds 120,000 or so distinct CDR3 sequences, with about 8.4% as singletons. This specimen was CD8+ T cells sorted from PBMCs, taken on the day of the yellow fever booster vaccination. The receptors derive from a young man who received the YFV17D yellow fever vaccine. CDR3s include the opening cysteine and the closing phenylalanine or tryptophan. The D gene is left open where the match is weak. A clone size is listed for some rows: how often the clone was seen (once, few, many), or a class if it is expanded.

CDR3 protein: CASSPPRTVNTGELFF
CDR3 DNA: TGTGCCAGCTCACCACCGCGGACAGTCAACACCGGGGAGCTGTTTTTT
clone size: few
CDR3 length: 16
J gene: TRBJ2-2
V gene: TRBV18
D gene: NA

CDR3 protein: CASSPLLGTTMADTEAFF
CDR3 DNA: TGTGCCAGCAGCCCCCTCCTTGGGACAACCATGGCAGACACTGAAGCTTTCTTT
clone size: few
CDR3 length: 18
J gene: TRBJ1-1
V gene: TRBV14
D gene: NA

CDR3 protein: CASSLVSYEQYF
CDR3 DNA: TGTGCCAGCAGCTTAGTGAGCTACGAGCAGTACTTC
clone size: many
CDR3 length: 12
J gene: TRBJ2-7
V gene: TRBV7-9
D gene: NA

CDR3 protein: CASSGTRGRRTGELFF
CDR3 DNA: TGTGCCAGCAGCGGTACGAGGGGGCGGAGGACCGGGGAGCTGTTTTTT
clone size: few
CDR3 length: 16
J gene: TRBJ2-2
V gene: TRBV9
D gene: TRBD1

CDR3 protein: CASSLAYGQGNVYEQYF
CDR3 DNA: TGCGCCAGCAGCTTGGCCTACGGACAGGGTAATGTATACGAGCAGTACTTC
clone size: few
CDR3 length: 17
J gene: TRBJ2-7
V gene: TRBV5-1
D gene: TRBD1

CDR3 protein: CASDRANTGELFF
CDR3 DNA: TGTGCCAGCGACAGGGCGAACACCGGGGAGCTGTTTTTT
clone size: NA
CDR3 length: 13
J gene: TRBJ2-2
V gene: TRBV7-9
D gene: TRBD1

CDR3 protein: CASSTYRLAGGEQYF
CDR3 DNA: TGTGCCAGCAGTACCTATCGACTAGCAGGTGGCGAGCAGTACTTC
clone size: NA
CDR3 length: 15
J gene: TRBJ2-7
V gene: TRBV6-2/TRBV6-3
D gene: TRBD2

CDR3 protein: CASSSTRTGGAGNQPQHF
CDR3 DNA: TGTGCCAGTAGTTCAACCCGGACAGGGGGCGCGGGCAATCAGCCCCAGCATTTT
clone size: few
CDR3 length: 18
J gene: TRBJ1-5
V gene: TRBV19
D gene: TRBD1

CDR3 protein: CASSSDRGFRNYGYTF
CDR3 DNA: TGTGCCAGCAGCTCGGACAGGGGGTTCCGAAACTATGGCTACACCTTC
clone size: few
CDR3 length: 16
J gene: TRBJ1-2
V gene: TRBV7-8
D gene: TRBD1

CDR3 protein: CASSLDGGTITHEQFF
CDR3 DNA: TGTGCCAGCAGCTTAGACGGGGGGACGATCACCCATGAGCAGTTCTTC
clone size: many
CDR3 length: 16
J gene: TRBJ2-1
V gene: TRBV11-2
D gene: TRBD2

CDR3 protein: CASSLREGVNSPLHF
CDR3 DNA: TGTGCCAGCAGCCTCCGGGAGGGAGTAAATTCACCCCTCCACTTT
clone size: few
CDR3 length: 15
J gene: TRBJ1-6
V gene: TRBV7-6
D gene: NA

CDR3 protein: CASSEGTRASYNEQFF
CDR3 DNA: TGTGCCAGCAGTGAAGGGACTAGAGCTTCCTACAATGAGCAGTTCTTC
clone size: many
CDR3 length: 16
J gene: TRBJ2-1
V gene: TRBV2
D gene: TRBD2

CDR3 protein: CASSYSSPSYEQYF
CDR3 DNA: TGTGCCAGCAGTTACTCGAGCCCCTCTTACGAGCAGTACTTC
clone size: many
CDR3 length: 14
J gene: TRBJ2-7
V gene: TRBV6-5
D gene: NA

CDR3 protein: CASSPSTNYGYTF
CDR3 DNA: TGTGCCAGCAGTCCATCCACCAACTATGGCTACACCTTC
clone size: few
CDR3 length: 13
J gene: TRBJ1-2
V gene: TRBV12-3/TRBV12-4
D gene: NA

CDR3 protein: CASSAGALYNEQFF
CDR3 DNA: TGTGCCAGCAGTGCGGGGGCCTTATACAATGAGCAGTTCTTC
clone size: many
CDR3 length: 14
J gene: TRBJ2-1
V gene: TRBV6-5
D gene: NA

CDR3 protein: CASSLHISGGYEQYF
CDR3 DNA: TGCGCCAGCAGCCTCCACATTTCCGGCGGCTACGAGCAGTACTTC
clone size: NA
CDR3 length: 15
J gene: TRBJ2-7
V gene: TRBV4-1
D gene: NA

CDR3 protein: CASSFTSASYEQYF
CDR3 DNA: TGTGCCAGCAGTTTTACTAGCGCGTCCTACGAGCAGTACTTC
clone size: many
CDR3 length: 14
J gene: TRBJ2-7
V gene: TRBV12-3/TRBV12-4
D gene: TRBD2

CDR3 protein: CASILAGSGDPRGTDTQYF
CDR3 DNA: TGTGCCAGCATCCTAGCGGGTAGCGGGGACCCCAGGGGCACAGATACGCAGTATTTT
clone size: NA
CDR3 length: 19
J gene: TRBJ2-3
V gene: TRBV7-9
D gene: TRBD2

CDR3 protein: CASSFTGGSF
CDR3 DNA: TGTGCCAGCAGCTTTACAGGGGGCTCCTTC
clone size: many
CDR3 length: 10
J gene: TRBJ1-2
V gene: TRBV7-9
D gene: TRBD1

CDR3 protein: CASSLTAIVYF
CDR3 DNA: TGTGCCAGCAGTTTAACCGCCATAGTGTATTTT
clone size: NA
CDR3 length: 11
J gene: TRBJ2-3
V gene: TRBV12-3/TRBV12-4
D gene: NA

CDR3 protein: CASSYGSGLLKETQYF
CDR3 DNA: TGTGCCAGCAGTTATGGTTCCGGGCTTCTGAAAGAGACCCAGTACTTC
clone size: NA
CDR3 length: 16
J gene: TRBJ2-5
V gene: TRBV11-2
D gene: NA

CDR3 protein: CASASSGWALEGELFF
CDR3 DNA: TGCGCCAGCGCCTCCAGCGGGTGGGCTTTGGAAGGGGAGCTGTTTTTT
clone size: many
CDR3 length: 16
J gene: TRBJ2-2
V gene: TRBV5-1
D gene: NA

CDR3 protein: CASSLTGLAGGFTDTQYF
CDR3 DNA: TGTGCCAGCAGCTTAACTGGACTAGCGGGGGGGTTCACAGATACGCAGTATTTT
clone size: few
CDR3 length: 18
J gene: TRBJ2-3
V gene: TRBV7-2
D gene: TRBD2

CDR3 protein: CASKGGPGTDTQYF
CDR3 DNA: TGTGCCAGTAAAGGAGGGCCGGGCACAGATACGCAGTATTTT
clone size: NA
CDR3 length: 14
J gene: TRBJ2-3
V gene: TRBV19
D gene: NA

CDR3 protein: CASSQLPALSYNEQFF
CDR3 DNA: TGCGCCAGCAGCCAACTGCCAGCCCTCTCCTACAATGAGCAGTTCTTC
clone size: many
CDR3 length: 16
J gene: TRBJ2-1
V gene: TRBV4-1
D gene: NA

CDR3 protein: CASTDSNSPLHF
CDR3 DNA: TGTGCCAGCACCGATTCAAATTCACCCCTCCACTTT
clone size: many
CDR3 length: 12
J gene: TRBJ1-6
V gene: TRBV12-3/TRBV12-4
D gene: NA

CDR3 protein: CARTSGEETQYF
CDR3 DNA: TGTGCCAGGACTAGCGGGGAAGAGACCCAGTACTTC
clone size: many
CDR3 length: 12
J gene: TRBJ2-5
V gene: TRBV2
D gene: TRBD2

CDR3 protein: CSVERRSEAFF
CDR3 DNA: TGCAGCGTTGAACGCAGAAGTGAAGCTTTCTTT
clone size: many
CDR3 length: 11
J gene: TRBJ1-1
V gene: TRBV29-1
D gene: NA

CDR3 protein: CASSWDSHIQYF
CDR3 DNA: TGTGCCAGCAGCTGGGACAGCCACATTCAGTACTTC
clone size: few
CDR3 length: 12
J gene: TRBJ2-4
V gene: TRBV7-9
D gene: TRBD1

CDR3 protein: CASSSGVEGDTQYF
CDR3 DNA: TGTGCCAGCAGCTCAGGGGTGGAGGGAGATACGCAGTATTTT
clone size: many
CDR3 length: 14
J gene: TRBJ2-3
V gene: TRBV7-9
D gene: NA

CDR3 protein: CASSWQDYSGELFF
CDR3 DNA: TGTGCCAGCAGTTGGCAGGACTATTCCGGGGAGCTGTTTTTT
clone size: few
CDR3 length: 14
J gene: TRBJ2-2
V gene: TRBV6-2/TRBV6-3
D gene: NA

CDR3 protein: CASSFLGAGGGYGYTF
CDR3 DNA: TGTGCCAGCAGTTTCCTCGGTGCAGGGGGCGGCTATGGCTACACCTTC
clone size: few
CDR3 length: 16
J gene: TRBJ1-2
V gene: TRBV6-5
D gene: TRBD1